The source of this T cell receptor (beta chain) is a study of T-cell reconstitution after alpha-beta-depleted transplantation in children. This clonotype came up a few times. Its antigen is not known. The CDR3 consists of 13 residues. Trimming removed 3 bases from V and 8 bases from J, with 13 bases in between. Germline V CDR1 and CDR2: LNHNV, YYDKDF (reference sequence). The TCRbeta library incorporated unique molecular identifiers. TCRdb called the PCR reads again in MiXCR, with one record for every CDR3 protein. The repertoire holds roughly 490,000 distinct CDR3 sequences, over 10% seen once, with 12% to 15% in the top ten. Study-wide findings and caveats: Approximately two months post-transplant, alpha-beta T cells reportedly originated from several hundred expanded graft clones. Recipient T cells and thymic progenitors that survived gave rise to the high TCRbeta diversity observed at day 60 in some patients. T-cell counts and diversity at one year post-transplant came mainly from newly produced T cells.

Sequenced material: PBMCs, mostly from graft donor cells, taken 180 days after TCRalphabeta/CD19-depleted stem cell transplant. The J gene is TRBJ1-1, the V gene TRBV15; D is perhaps TRBD1 (6 bases). The TCR comes from a female patient aged 2-10 years who had a stem cell transplant for aplastic anemia, so the T cells may come from the graft donor. Here the CDR3 DNA reads TGTGCCACCAGCAGGGAACAGGGTTCGGAAGCTTTCTTT. It yields the protein CATSREQGSEAFF.